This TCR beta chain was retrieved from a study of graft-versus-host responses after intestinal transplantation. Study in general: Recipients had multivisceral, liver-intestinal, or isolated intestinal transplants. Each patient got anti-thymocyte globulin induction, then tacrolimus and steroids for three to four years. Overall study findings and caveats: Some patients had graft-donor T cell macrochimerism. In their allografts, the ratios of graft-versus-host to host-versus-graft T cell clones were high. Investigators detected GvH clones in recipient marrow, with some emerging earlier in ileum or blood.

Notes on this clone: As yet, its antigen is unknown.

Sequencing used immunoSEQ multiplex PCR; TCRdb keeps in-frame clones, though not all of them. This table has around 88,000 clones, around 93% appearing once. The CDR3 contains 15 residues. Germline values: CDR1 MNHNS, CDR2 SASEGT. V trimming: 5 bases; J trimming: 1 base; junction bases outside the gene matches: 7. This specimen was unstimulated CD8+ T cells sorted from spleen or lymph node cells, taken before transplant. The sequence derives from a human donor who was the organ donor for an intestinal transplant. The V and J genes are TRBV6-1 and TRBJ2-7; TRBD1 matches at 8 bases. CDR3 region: CASSLGQVLSYEQYF. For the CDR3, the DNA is TGTGCCAGCAGTTTGGGACAGGTACTATCCTACGAGCAGTACTTC.